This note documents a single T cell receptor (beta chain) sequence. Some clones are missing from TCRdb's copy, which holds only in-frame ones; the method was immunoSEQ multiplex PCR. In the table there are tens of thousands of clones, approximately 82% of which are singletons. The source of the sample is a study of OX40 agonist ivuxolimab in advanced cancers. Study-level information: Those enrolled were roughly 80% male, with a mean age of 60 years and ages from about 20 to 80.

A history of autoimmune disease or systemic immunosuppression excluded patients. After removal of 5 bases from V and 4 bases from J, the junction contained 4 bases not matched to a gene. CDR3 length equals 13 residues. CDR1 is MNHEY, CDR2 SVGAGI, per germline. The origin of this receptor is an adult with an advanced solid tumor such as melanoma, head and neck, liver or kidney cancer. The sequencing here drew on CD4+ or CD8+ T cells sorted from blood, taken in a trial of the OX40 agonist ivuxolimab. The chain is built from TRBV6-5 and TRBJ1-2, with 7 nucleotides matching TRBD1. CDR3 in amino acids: CASSQGGPYGYTF. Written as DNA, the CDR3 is TGTGCCAGCAGTCAGGGGGGACCCTATGGCTACACCTTC.